This T cell receptor beta chain was recorded in a study of cytomegalovirus exposure and HLA in healthy donors. Notes on the study in general: Reportedly, diagnosis of cytomegalovirus status by the classifier showed high specificity and sensitivity. A later analysis linked around 15,000 TCR beta sequences to HLA alleles at 0.05 false discovery rate.

Trimming cost V 6 bases and J 5 bases; bases outside gene matches: 9. Germline V CDR1 and CDR2: MNHNS, SASEGT. The CDR3 covers 15 residues. Each donor was nominally healthy when sampled (though unrecorded immune exposures were likely). A remark on this clone: The antigen remains undetermined.

Amplification used 60 Vbeta primers and 13 Jbeta primers. This table comes from immunoSEQ multiplex PCR, and its TCRdb copy is limited to in-frame clones, with some not included. The sample yields under 150,000 clones, about 80% seen once. Sequenced sample: PBMCs. The clonotype was recovered from a girl aged 2 to 9 in good health and CMV-seronegative. This rearrangement joins TRBV6-1 to TRBJ2-7; 11 bases are a match to TRBD2. The CDR3 DNA follows: TGTGCCAGCAGCCGTTTAGCGGGAGGGCCCCACGAGCAGTACTTC. Protein sequence: CASSRLAGGPHEQYF.